This TCR beta chain was found in a study of cytotoxic CD8 clonotypes in ibrutinib-treated CLL. Method: immunoSEQ multiplex PCR; TCRdb's copy keeps in-frame clones and lacks some. The sample lists approximately 100,000 clones, approximately 58% occurring once. Trimming pared 6 bases from V and 6 bases from J, leaving 14 bases between. Germline-derived CDR1 and CDR2 are SNHLY and FYNNEI. CDR3 length equals 14 residues. The specimen was PBMCs, collected after 24 months of ibrutinib treatment. The V and J genes are TRBV2 and TRBJ2-2, with a weak D call TRBD1 (6 bases). This TCR was recovered from a human donor with chronic lymphocytic leukemia. In DNA, the CDR3 is TGTGCCAGCAGATCTGAGACAGGCCCCGGGGAGCTGTTTTTT. This codes for CASRSETGPGELFF. The full variable domain, completed using reference TRBV2 and TRBJ2-2, is EPEVTQTPSHQVTQMGQEVILRCVPISNHLYFYWYRQILGQKVEFLVSFYNNEISEKSEIFDDQFSVERPDGSNFTLKIRSTKLEDSAMYFCASRSETGPGELFFGEGSRLTVL.